The 5 T cell receptor beta chains given below trace back to one sample, sequenced in a study of control samples from healthy donors and cancer patients. TCRdb's table, derived via immunoSEQ multiplex PCR, lists solely in-frame clones and lacks some. The table lists over 120,000 clones, about 94% of them singletons, with more than 13% in the top ten. The source material was PBMCs. All receptors derive from a man aged 55 to 70 with colorectal cancer.

V gene TRBV9 combines with J gene TRBJ2-2; D uncertain. V gave up 0 bases and J gave up 5 bases, with 8 bases separating them. Looked up from germline, CDR1 is SGDLS and CDR2 is YYNGEE. CDR3 size: 14 residues. CDR3 DNA sequence: TGTGCCAGCAGCGTAGGACACACTACCGGGGAGCTGTTTTTT. It codes for CASSVGHTTGELFF.

V usage is TRBV12-3 or TRBV12-4 and J usage is TRBJ1-2, with TRBD1 as a possible D gene (6 bases). Trimming pared 1 base from V and 5 bases from J, leaving 8 bases between. The CDR3 is 13 residues long. CDR3 sequence: CASSLGTDYGYTF. CDR3 DNA: TGTGCCAGCAGTTTAGGGACAGATTATGGCTACACCTTC.

This sequence joins TRBV27 and TRBJ1-5, with a possible D match to TRBD1 (5 bases). The CDR3 is made up of 15 amino acids. Germline CDR1 is MNHEY and CDR2 is SMNVEV (reference sequence). Trimming took 5 bases from V and 3 from J, leaving 14 bases between them. The CDR3 is CASSPTRGANQPQHF. The CDR3 DNA reads as TGTGCCAGCAGTCCTACCCGCGGGGCCAATCAGCCCCAGCATTTT.

The CDR3 sequence is CSVPPRTGELFF. DNA for the CDR3: TGCAGCGTTCCGCCCCGTACCGGGGAGCTGTTTTTT. The V and J genes are TRBV29-1 and TRBJ2-2, with no clear D. Trimming stripped 5 bases from V and 5 bases from J, with 9 bases between. Germline lookup yields CDR1 SQVTM and CDR2 ANQGSEA. The CDR3 length is 12 residues.

V usage is TRBV30 and J usage is TRBJ1-1, with 7 nucleotides matching TRBD1. The J segment lost 4 bases and the V segment lost 3 bases, leaving 2 bases of the junction unmatched. Germline loops: CDR1 GTSNPN, CDR2 SVGIG (reference sequence). CDR3 size: 12 residues. This CDR3 is CAWRAGGTEAFF. The CDR3 coding sequence is TGTGCCTGGAGAGCAGGGGGCACTGAAGCTTTCTTT.